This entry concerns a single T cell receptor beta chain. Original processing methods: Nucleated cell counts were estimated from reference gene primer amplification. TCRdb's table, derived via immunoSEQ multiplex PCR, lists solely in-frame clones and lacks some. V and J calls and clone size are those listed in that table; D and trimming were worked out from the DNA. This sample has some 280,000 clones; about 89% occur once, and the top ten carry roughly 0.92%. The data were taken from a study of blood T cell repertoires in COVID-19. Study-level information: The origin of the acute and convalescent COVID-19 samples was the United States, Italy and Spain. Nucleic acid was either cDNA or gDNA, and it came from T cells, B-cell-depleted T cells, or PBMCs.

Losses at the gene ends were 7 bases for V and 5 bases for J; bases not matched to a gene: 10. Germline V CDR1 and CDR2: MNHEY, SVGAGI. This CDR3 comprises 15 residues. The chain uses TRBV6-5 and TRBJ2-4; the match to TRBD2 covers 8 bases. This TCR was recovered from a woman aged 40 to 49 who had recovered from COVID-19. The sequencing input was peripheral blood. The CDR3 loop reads CASTDLTSEENIQYF. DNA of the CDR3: TGTGCCAGCACCGACCTGACTAGCGAGGAAAACATTCAGTACTTC.